These 2 T cell receptor beta chains originate from one sample sequenced in a study of beta chain features in type 1 diabetes. The authors reverse transcribed all of the isolated RNA, so sequencing captured expressed TCRB transcripts. Some clones are missing from TCRdb's copy, which holds only in-frame ones; the method was immunoSEQ multiplex PCR. The sample lists 200,000 to 250,000 clones; roughly 10% were seen once. What was sequenced was central memory CD4+ T cells from blood. The receptor set was obtained from a young man in good health.

This clone has only a few counts. This chain uses TRBV7-9 with TRBJ2-7, with D hard to call. The length of the CDR3 is 15 residues. The V gene's germline CDR1 is SEHNR and CDR2 FQNEAQ (reference sequence). The V and J ends lost 4 bases and 2 bases respectively, with 15 bases between them. The DNA of the CDR3 is TGTGCCAGCAGCTCATTTAGCCCTAAGCCCTACGAGCAGTACTTC. Amino acid sequence: CASSSFSPKPYEQYF.

This clone was recorded a few times. The V gene is TRBV11-2, the J gene TRBJ2-3, with D tentatively TRBD2 (5 bases). Germline CDR1 SGHAT, CDR2 FQNNGV. The CDR3 length is 13 residues. V lost 1 base, J lost 5 bases, and 7 bases lay in between. The CDR3 DNA follows: TGTGCCAGCAGCTTAGGTCGGGGAGATACGCAGTATTTT. This translates into CASSLGRGDTQYF.